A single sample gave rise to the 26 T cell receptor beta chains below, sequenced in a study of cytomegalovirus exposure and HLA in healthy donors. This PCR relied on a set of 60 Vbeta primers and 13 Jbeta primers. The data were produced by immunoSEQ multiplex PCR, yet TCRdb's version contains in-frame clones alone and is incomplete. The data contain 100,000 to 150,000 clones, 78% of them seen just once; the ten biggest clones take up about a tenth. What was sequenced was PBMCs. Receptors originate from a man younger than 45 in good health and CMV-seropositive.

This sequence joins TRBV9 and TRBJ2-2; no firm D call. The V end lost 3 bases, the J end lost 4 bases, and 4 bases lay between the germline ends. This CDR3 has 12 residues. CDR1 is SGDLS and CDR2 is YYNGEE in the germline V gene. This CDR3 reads CASSGGTGELFF. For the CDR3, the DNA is TGTGCCAGCAGCGGCGGCACCGGGGAGCTGTTTTTT.

The CDR3 DNA is TGTGCCAGCTCCGGACAGGAGTACTACACCGGGGAGCTGTTTTTT. Translated: CASSGQEYYTGELFF. The chain links TRBV7-2 to TRBJ2-2; 7 nucleotides align to TRBD1. J was trimmed by 3 bases and V by 8 bases; bases with no gene match: 9. Germline values: CDR1 SGHTA, CDR2 FQGNSA. This CDR3 region has 15 residues.

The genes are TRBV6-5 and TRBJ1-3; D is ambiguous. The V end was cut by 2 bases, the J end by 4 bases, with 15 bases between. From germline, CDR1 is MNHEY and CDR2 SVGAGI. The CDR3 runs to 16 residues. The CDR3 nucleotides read TGTGCCAGCAGTTACAACGGGGTGGTGGAAGGAAACACCATATATTTT. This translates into CASSYNGVVEGNTIYF.

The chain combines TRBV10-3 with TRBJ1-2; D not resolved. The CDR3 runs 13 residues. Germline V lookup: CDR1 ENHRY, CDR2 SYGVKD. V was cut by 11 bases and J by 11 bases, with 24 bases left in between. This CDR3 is CALGGDLEVGYTF. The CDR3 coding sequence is TGTGCCCTCGGCGGCGATCTAGAAGTCGGGTACACCTTC.

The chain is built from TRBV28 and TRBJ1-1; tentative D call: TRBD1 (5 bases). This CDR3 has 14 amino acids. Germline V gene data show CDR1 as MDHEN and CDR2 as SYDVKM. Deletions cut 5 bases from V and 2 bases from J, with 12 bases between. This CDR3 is CASSLSGGNTEAFF. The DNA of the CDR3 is TGTGCCAGCAGTCTCTCGGGGGGAAACACTGAAGCTTTCTTT.

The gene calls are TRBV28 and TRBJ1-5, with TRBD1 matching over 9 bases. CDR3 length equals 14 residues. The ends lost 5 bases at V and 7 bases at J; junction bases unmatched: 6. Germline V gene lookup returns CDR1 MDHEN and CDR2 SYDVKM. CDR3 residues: CASSGQGLRQPQHF. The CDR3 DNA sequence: TGTGCCAGCAGTGGACAGGGGTTGCGGCAGCCCCAGCATTTT.

CDR3 loop: CASSLYALQRYGYTF. The CDR3 bases are TGTGCCAGCAGTTTATACGCACTCCAACGGTATGGCTACACCTTC. V usage is TRBV27 and J usage is TRBJ1-2; D remains ambiguous. In germline, CDR1 is MNHEY, CDR2 SMNVEV (reference sequence). Trimming left V 1 base short and J 5 bases short, with 14 bases between. This CDR3 is 15 amino acids long.

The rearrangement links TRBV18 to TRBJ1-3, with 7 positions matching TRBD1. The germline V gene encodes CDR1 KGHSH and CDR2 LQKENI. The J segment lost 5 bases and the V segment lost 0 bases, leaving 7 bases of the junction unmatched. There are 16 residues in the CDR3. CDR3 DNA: TGTGCCAGCTCACCACCAGAACAGGGGTCTCGAAACACCATATATTTT. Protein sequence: CASSPPEQGSRNTIYF.

CDR3 in DNA: TGTGCCAGCAGTGGACTAGCGGGAGAAAACGAGCAGTACTTC. Its translation is CASSGLAGENEQYF. The rearrangement links TRBV6-6 to TRBJ2-7; TRBD2 agrees at 13 bases. The CDR3 sequence is 14 residues long. Germline CDR1 and CDR2: MNHNY and SVGAGI (reference sequence). Unmatched junction bases numbered 3, after V lost 5 bases and J lost 5 bases.

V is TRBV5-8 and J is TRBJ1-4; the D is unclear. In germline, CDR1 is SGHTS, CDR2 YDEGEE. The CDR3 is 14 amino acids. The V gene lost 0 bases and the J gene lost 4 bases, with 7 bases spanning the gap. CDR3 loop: CASSLALYNEKLFF. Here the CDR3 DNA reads TGTGCCAGCAGCTTGGCTCTGTATAATGAAAAACTGTTTTTT.

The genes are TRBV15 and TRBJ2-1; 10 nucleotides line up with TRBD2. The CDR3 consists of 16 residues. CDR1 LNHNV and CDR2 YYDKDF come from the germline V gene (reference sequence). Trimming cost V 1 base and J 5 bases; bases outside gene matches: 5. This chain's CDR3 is CATSRAGTSANNEQFF. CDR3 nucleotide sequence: TGTGCCACCAGCAGAGCAGGGACTAGCGCTAACAATGAGCAGTTCTTC.

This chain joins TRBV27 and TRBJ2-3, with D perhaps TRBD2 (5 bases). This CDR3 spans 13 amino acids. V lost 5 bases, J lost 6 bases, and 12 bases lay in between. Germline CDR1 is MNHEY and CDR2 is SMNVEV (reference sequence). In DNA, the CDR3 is TGTGCCAGCAGTGCTCGGTCGGGGGATACGCAGTATTTT. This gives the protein CASSARSGDTQYF.

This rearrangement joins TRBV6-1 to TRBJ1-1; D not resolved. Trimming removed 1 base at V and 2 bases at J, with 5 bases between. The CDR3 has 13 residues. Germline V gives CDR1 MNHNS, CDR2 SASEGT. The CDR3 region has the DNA TGTGCCAGCAGTGAAGTTATCAACACTGAAGCTTTCTTT. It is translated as CASSEVINTEAFF.

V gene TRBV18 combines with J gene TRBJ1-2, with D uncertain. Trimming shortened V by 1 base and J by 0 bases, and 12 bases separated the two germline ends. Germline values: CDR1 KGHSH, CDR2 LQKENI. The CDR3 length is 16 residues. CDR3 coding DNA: TGTGCCAGCTCACCACTGCGGGAAGGCGCTAACTATGGCTACACCTTC. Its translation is CASSPLREGANYGYTF.

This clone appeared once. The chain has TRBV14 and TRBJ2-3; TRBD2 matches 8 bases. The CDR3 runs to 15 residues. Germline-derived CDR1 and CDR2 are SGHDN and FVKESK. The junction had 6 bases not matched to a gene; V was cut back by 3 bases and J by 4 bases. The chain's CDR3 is CASSQFREGPDTQYF. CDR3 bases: TGTGCCAGCAGCCAGTTTCGGGAGGGCCCAGATACGCAGTATTTT.

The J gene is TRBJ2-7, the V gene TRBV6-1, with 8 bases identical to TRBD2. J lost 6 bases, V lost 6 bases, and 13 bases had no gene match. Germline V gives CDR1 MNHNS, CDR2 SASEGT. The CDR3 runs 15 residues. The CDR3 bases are TGTGCCAGCAGCCCCCTAGGAGCGGGAGAATCCGAGCAGTACTTC. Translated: CASSPLGAGESEQYF.

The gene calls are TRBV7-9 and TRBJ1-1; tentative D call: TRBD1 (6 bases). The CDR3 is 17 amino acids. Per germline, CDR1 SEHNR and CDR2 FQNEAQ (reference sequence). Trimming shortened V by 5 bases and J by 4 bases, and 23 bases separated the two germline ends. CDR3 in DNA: TGTGCCAGCAGCCTCCCTAGCGGGGGGGGCCCGGGCACTGAAGCTTTCTTT. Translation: CASSLPSGGGPGTEAFF.

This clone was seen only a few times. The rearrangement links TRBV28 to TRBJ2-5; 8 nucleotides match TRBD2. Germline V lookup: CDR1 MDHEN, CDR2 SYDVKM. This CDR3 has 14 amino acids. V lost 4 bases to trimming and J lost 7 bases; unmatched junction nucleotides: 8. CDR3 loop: CASSSGREGGTQYF. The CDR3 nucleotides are TGTGCCAGCAGTTCCGGTCGGGAGGGAGGGACCCAGTACTTC.

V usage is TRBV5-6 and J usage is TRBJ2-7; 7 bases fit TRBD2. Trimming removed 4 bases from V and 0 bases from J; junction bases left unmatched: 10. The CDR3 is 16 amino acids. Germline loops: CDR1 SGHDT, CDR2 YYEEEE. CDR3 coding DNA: TGTGCCAGCAGCGTGGGATCTAGCGGACCCTCCTACGAGCAGTACTTC. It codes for CASSVGSSGPSYEQYF.

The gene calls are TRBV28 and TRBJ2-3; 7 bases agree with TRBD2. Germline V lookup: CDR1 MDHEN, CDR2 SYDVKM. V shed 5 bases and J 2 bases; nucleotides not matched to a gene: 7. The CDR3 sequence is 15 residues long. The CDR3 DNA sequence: TGTGCCAGCAGTCCCGGGACTACCCACACAGATACGCAGTATTTT. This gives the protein CASSPGTTHTDTQYF.

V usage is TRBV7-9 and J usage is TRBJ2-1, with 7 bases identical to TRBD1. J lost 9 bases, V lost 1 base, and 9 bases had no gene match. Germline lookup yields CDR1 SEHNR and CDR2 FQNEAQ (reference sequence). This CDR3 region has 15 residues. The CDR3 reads CASSLGSQGVSEQFF. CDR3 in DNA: TGTGCCAGCAGCTTAGGGTCTCAGGGGGTGAGTGAGCAGTTCTTC.

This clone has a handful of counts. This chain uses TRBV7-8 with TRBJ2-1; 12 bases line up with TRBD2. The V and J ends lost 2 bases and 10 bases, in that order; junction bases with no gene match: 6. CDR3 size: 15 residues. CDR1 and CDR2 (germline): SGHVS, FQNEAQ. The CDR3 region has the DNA TGTGCCAGCAGCTTAAGGCTAGCGGGAGGGGACGAGCAGTTCTTC. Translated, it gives CASSLRLAGGDEQFF.

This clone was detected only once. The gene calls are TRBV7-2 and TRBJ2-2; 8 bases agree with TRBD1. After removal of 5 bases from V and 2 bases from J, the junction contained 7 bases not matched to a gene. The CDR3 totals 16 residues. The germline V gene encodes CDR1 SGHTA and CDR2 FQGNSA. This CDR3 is CASSPDRVLNTGELFF. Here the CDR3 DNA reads TGTGCCAGCAGCCCGGACAGGGTCCTCAACACCGGGGAGCTGTTTTTT. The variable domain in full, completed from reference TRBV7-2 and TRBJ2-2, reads GAGVSQSPSNKVTEKGKDVELRCDPISGHTALYWYRQSLGQGLEFLIYFQGNSAPDKSGLPSDRFSAERTGGSVSTLTIQRTQQEDSAVYLCASSPDRVLNTGELFFGEGSRLTVL.

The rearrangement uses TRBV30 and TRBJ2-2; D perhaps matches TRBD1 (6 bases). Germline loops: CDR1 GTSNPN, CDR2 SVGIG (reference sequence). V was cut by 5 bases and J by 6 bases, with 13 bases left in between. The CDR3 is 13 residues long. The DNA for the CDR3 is TGTGCCTGGGGGGCACAGGGTTCCGGGGAGCTGTTTTTT. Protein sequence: CAWGAQGSGELFF.

CDR3 loop: CAWSLTSGYNEQFF. DNA for the CDR3: TGTGCCTGGAGCCTCACTAGCGGGTACAATGAGCAGTTCTTC. The chain recombines TRBV30 with TRBJ2-1, with 9 positions matching TRBD2. This CDR3 is built from 14 residues. Trimming cost V 3 bases and J 4 bases; bases outside gene matches: 4. Germline V gene lookup returns CDR1 GTSNPN and CDR2 SVGIG (reference sequence).

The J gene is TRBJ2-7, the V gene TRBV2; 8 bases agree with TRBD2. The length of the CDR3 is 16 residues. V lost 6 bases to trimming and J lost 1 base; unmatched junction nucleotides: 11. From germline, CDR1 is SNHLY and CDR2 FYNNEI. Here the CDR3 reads CASSDAGGRSSYEQYF. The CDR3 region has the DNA TGTGCCAGCAGCGACGCGGGGGGAAGAAGTTCCTACGAGCAGTACTTC.